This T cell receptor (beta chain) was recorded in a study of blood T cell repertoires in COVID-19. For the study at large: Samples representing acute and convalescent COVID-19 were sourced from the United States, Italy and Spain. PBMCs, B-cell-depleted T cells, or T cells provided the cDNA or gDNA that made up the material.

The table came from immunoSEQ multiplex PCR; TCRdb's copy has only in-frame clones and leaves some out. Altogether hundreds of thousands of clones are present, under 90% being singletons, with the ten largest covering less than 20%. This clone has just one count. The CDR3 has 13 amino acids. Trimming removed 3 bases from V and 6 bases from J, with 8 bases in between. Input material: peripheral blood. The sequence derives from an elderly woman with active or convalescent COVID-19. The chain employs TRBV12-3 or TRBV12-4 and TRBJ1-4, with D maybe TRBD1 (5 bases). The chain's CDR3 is CASSFGGYEKLFF. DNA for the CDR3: TGTGCCAGCAGTTTCGGGGGATATGAAAAACTGTTTTTT.